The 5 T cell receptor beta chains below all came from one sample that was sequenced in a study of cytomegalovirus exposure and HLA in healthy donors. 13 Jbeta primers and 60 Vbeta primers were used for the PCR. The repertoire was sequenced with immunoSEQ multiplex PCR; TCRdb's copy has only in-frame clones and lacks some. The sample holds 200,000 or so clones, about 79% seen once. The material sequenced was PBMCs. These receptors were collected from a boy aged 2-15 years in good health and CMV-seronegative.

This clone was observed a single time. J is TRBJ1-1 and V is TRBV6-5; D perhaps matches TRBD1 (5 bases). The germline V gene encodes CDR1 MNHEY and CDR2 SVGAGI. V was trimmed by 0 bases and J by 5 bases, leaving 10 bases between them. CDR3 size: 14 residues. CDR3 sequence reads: CASSYSAGRTEAFF. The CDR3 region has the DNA TGTGCCAGCAGTTACTCGGCAGGGAGGACTGAAGCTTTCTTT.

As DNA, the CDR3 is TGTGCCAGCAGCTTGGCTGTAAACTACGAGCAGTACTTC. It translates to CASSLAVNYEQYF. The chain carries TRBV11-2 and TRBJ2-7; D gene unclear. Germline V gene sequence: CDR1 SGHAT, CDR2 FQNNGV. The CDR3 sequence is 13 residues long. V lost 3 bases to trimming and J lost 3 bases, with 9 bases between them.

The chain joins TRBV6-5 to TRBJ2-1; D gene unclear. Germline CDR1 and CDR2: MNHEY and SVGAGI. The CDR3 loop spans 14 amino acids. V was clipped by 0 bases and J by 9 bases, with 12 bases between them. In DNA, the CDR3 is TGTGCCAGCAGTTACTCGAAGGTGCCGGGTGAGCAGTTCTTC. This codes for CASSYSKVPGEQFF.

The CDR3 nucleotides read TGTGCCAGCAGTGCCGCCGGGACTTTCTCCTACGAGCAGTACTTC. It encodes CASSAAGTFSYEQYF. J is TRBJ2-7 and V is TRBV6-6; TRBD2 might be the D (6 bases). Between the trimmed V and J ends, which lost 5 bases and 0 bases, there was a span of 14 bases. CDR3 length equals 15 residues. Germline CDR1 is MNHNY and CDR2 is SVGAGI (reference sequence).

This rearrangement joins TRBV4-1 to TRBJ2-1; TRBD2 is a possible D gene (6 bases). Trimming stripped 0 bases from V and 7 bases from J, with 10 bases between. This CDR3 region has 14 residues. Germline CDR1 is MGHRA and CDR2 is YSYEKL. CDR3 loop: CASSQDPGGNEQFF. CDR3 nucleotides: TGCGCCAGCAGCCAAGATCCCGGGGGAAATGAGCAGTTCTTC.